The entry that follows covers one TCR beta chain sequence. Its target is not known. The study ran its PCR with 60 Vbeta and 13 Jbeta primers. Assay used: immunoSEQ multiplex PCR; TCRdb lists only in-frame clones, some missing. The sample consists of over 100,000 clones, more than 75% of them appearing once. These data are taken from a study of cytomegalovirus exposure and HLA in healthy donors. Study-wide background: From around 180 million T cells, an earlier analysis saw approximately 110 million unique TCR beta sequences.

Notes on the study in general: Within a later analysis, the majority of CMV-associated TCR beta chains appeared HLA-restricted. HLA alleles showed associations with 15,000 to 20,000 TCR beta sequences in a later analysis, at a 0.05 false discovery rate.

Trimming stripped 3 bases from V and 2 bases from J, with 11 bases between. This CDR3 spans 13 amino acids. Looked up from germline, CDR1 is SQVTM and CDR2 is ANQGSEA. Sample: PBMCs. This receptor was obtained from a female donor in good health and CMV-seronegative. The chain uses TRBV29-1 and TRBJ2-7, with D tentatively TRBD1 (6 bases). The CDR3 nucleotides are TGCAGCGTTGATGGGGGCGCTGCCTACGAGCAGTACTTC. Encoded protein: CSVDGGAAYEQYF.